One sample yielded the 2 T cell receptor beta chains listed below, sequenced in a study of type 1 regulatory T cells. TCRdb analysed the reads with MiXCR anew, one entry per CDR3 protein. The sample carries about 20,000 distinct CDR3 sequences, approximately 10% recorded once. Specimen: CD4+ T cells, either the whole sample or a sorted fraction (not recorded which). These receptors all come from a human donor in good health.

This clonotype has more than one count but fewer than ten. V is TRBV5-6 and J is TRBJ1-1; tentatively, D is TRBD1 (5 bases). Trimming stripped 2 bases from V and 7 bases from J, with 6 bases between. Germline V lookup: CDR1 SGHDT, CDR2 YYEEEE. The CDR3 runs to 11 residues. Here the CDR3 reads CASSFQGEAFF. The CDR3 DNA sequence: TGTGCCAGCAGCTTTCAGGGTGAAGCTTTCTTT.

This clonotype was observed many times. V gene TRBV27 combines with J gene TRBJ2-3; D is perhaps TRBD1 or TRBD2 (5 bases each). CDR3 size: 13 residues. In germline, CDR1 is MNHEY, CDR2 SMNVEV (reference sequence). V was trimmed by 8 bases and J by 2 bases, leaving 11 bases between them. Here the CDR3 reads CASGTRATDTQYF. In nucleotides, the CDR3 is TGTGCCAGCGGGACCAGGGCCACAGATACGCAGTATTTT.